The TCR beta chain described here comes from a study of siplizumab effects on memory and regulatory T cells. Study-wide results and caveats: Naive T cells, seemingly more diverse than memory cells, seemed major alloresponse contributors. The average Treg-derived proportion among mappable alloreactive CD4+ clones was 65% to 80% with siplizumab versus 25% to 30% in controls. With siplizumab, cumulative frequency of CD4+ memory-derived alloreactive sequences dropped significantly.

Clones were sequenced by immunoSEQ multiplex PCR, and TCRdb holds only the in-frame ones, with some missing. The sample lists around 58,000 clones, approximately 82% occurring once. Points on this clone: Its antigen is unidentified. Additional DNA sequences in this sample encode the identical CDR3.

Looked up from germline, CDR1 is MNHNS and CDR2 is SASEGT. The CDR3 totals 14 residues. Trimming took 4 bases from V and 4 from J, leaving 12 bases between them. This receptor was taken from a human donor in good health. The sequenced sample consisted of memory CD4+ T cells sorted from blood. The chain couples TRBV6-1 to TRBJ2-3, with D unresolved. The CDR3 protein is CASSGQSGADTQYF. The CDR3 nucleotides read TGTGCCAGCAGTGGTCAGAGTGGGGCAGATACGCAGTATTTT.